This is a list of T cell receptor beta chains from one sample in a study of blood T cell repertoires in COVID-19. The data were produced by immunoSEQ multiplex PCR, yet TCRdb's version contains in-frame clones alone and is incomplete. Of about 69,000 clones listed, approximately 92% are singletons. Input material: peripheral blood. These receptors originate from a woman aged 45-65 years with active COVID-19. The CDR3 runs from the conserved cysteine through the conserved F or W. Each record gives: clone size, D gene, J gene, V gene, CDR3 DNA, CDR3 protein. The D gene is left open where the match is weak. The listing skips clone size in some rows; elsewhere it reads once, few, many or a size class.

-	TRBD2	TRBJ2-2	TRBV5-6	TGTGCCAGCAGATCGGGACTAGCGGTGAACACCGGGGAGCTGTTTTTT	CASRSGLAVNTGELFF
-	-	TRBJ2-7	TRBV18	TGTGCCAGCTCACCACCGCCGGGAGTATCCTACGAGCAGTACTTC	CASSPPPGVSYEQYF
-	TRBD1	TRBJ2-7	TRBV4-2	TGTGCCAGCAGCCAAGAAGCGACAGGGGCCTACGAGCAGTACTTC	CASSQEATGAYEQYF
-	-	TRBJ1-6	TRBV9	TGTGCCAGCAGCGCGGTGCCGGATTCACCCCTCCACTTT	CASSAVPDSPLHF
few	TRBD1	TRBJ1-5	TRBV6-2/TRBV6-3	TGTGCCAGCAGCGGGACAGGTTCACAAGGTCAGCCCCAGCATTTT	CASSGTGSQGQPQHF
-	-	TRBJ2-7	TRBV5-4	TGTGCCAGCAGCACCCCGTCAGGGGGAGGCAAAGTCTACGAGCAGTACTTC	CASSTPSGGGKVYEQYF
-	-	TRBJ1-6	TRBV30	TGTGCCTGGAGTGTACAACAGACGAGCTCCTATAATTCACCCCTCCACTTT	CAWSVQQTSSYNSPLHF
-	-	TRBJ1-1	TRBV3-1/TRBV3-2	TGTGCCAGCAGCCAAGATGGGGGGAGCACTGAAGCTTTCTTT	CASSQDGGSTEAFF
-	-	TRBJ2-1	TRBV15	TGTGCCACCAGCATTAGCGGAGTCTACAATGAGCAGTTCTTC	CATSISGVYNEQFF
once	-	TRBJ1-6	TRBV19	TGTGCCAGTAGTATAGGGGAGAGCCTCCACTTT	CASSIGESLHF
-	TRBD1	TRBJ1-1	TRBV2	TGTGCCAGCAGAAAACAGGGGGCCACTGAAGCTTTCTTT	CASRKQGATEAFF
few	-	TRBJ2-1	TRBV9	TGTGCCAGCAGCCTGGCTAATGAGCAGTTCTTC	CASSLANEQFF
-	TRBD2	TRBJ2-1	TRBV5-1	TGCGCCAGCAGCTCCCCCAGAGCGGGAGGGGCTCTGGGTTACAATGAGCAGTTCTTC	CASSSPRAGGALGYNEQFF
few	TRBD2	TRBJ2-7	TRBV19	TGTGCCACCAAAAGAACTAGCGGCTCCTACGAGCAGTACTTC	CATKRTSGSYEQYF
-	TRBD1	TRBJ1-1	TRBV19	TGTGCCAGTAGTAGGGGACAGGTGACGGAAGCTTTCTTT	CASSRGQVTEAFF
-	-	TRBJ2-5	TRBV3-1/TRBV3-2	TGTGCCAGCAGCAGACAGGAAGAGACCCAGTACTTC	CASSRQEETQYF
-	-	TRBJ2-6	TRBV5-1	TGCGCCAGCAGCTTAGCCCCTGGGGCCAACGTCCTGACTTTC	CASSLAPGANVLTF
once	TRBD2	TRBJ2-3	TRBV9	TGTGCCAGCACCCCTAGCGGGAGTACAGATACGCAGTATTTT	CASTPSGSTDTQYF
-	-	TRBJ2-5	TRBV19	TGTGCCAGTAGTGGCCGGACAGCCCAAGAGACCCAGTACTTC	CASSGRTAQETQYF
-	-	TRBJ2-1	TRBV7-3	TGTGCCAGCAGCCCTGACAGGGAGGTCTGGAATGAGCAGTTCTTC	CASSPDREVWNEQFF
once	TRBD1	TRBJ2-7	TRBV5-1	TGCGCCAGCAGCCCCCTTGGGGGACAGGGATTGTCCTACGAGCAGTACTTC	CASSPLGGQGLSYEQYF
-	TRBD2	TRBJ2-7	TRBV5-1	TGCGCCAGCAGCTTAAGCGGGAGTCGCGACGAGCAGTACTTC	CASSLSGSRDEQYF
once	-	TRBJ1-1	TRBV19	TGTGCCAGTAGTACGGGCACTGAAGCTTTCTTT	CASSTGTEAFF